This T cell receptor beta chain was identified in a study of identical twins (dated by TCRdb to 2016 to 2017). Turning to the overall study: The study deep-sequenced TCR alpha and beta repertoires from monozygotic twins, unrelated adults of various ages and cord blood to test whether fetal clonotypes persist. To rule out contamination, replicate twin experiments were performed at different times with different library preparation protocols. On the study overall, not on this receptor specifically: Invariant T cells such as MAIT and iNKT could partly confound zero-insertion analyses, though diverse VJ usage argued against this for most clonotypes. Because the same donors could not be followed over many years, the conclusions depended on cross-sectional statistical analysis. Fewer insertions were carried by abundant cord blood beta clonotypes, a similar but weaker trend appeared in young adult naive repertoires, and no such trend appeared in memory repertoires. Compared with coincidental sharing between unrelated individuals, out-of-frame TCR alpha sequences shared between twins showed an excess of sequences with low generation probability. A weaker excess of twin sharing was found in beta out-of-frame sequences because the signal-to-noise ratio was lowered by fewer shared sequences. In monozygotic twins, out-of-frame TCR alpha sharing was systematically underestimated by recombination models, although the models agreed with sharing between unrelated individuals.

Every donor in the study was a healthy Caucasian. This clonotype appeared a single time. Its antigen has not been determined. A much larger clone sits a single nucleotide away, making a read error possible. Library generation was performed with 5' RACE. These reads were obtained on an Illumina HiSeq 2000. A universal primer binding site was added through template switching, and the final cDNA carried a unique molecular identifier so that TCR cDNA molecules could be counted accurately. First-strand cDNA for TCR alpha and beta chains was synthesized from specific primers in the conserved constant-segment region. Each cDNA library was double barcoded, with a SMART-Mk sample barcode plus Illumina barcodes, to control for contamination. TruSeq adapter sequences along with Illumina sample barcodes were introduced in two successive PCR steps. The Illumina HiSeq platform was used with custom primers to sequence TCR alpha and beta cDNA libraries. In the authors' own workflow: Unique molecular identifiers were extracted from raw reads with MiGEC, and CDR3 positions were determined with MiXCR. Recombination models were inferred per individual with the repgenHMM and IGoR tools using an EM algorithm. The tcR package in R was used for shared clonotype analysis, with sharing normalized by the product of cloneset sizes. Out-of-frame nonproductive sequences were analyzed to study raw recombination free of thymic and clonal selection effects. The public reads were quality trimmed at Q25 with fastp and then assembled into clones with MiXCR by TCRdb, keeping productive beta chains. CDR3 protein sequences are deduplicated, and each keeps its most common genes and DNA. These V and J calls originate from TCRdb's pipeline instead of the authors' own analysis. The sample has more than 1.5 million distinct CDR3 sequences on record, less than 40% of them singletons. The ten top clones hold approximately 0.25% of the sample.

The cysteine opens and the phenylalanine closes a CDR3 of 12 amino acids. The sequence is cut down to CDR3 DNA, 36 bases in frame from base 1. Based on the germline V gene, the CDR1 and CDR2 sequences are SNHLY and FYNNEI. V sheds 3 bases and J sheds 5 bases, leaving 5 bases between their ends. Sequencing was performed on cord blood. The source is a newborn girl in good health. The chain is made from TRBV2 and TRBJ1-5, with no reliable assignment of the D segment. Here is the DNA: TGTGCCAGCAGTGACCCCCATCAGCCCCAGCATTTT. It encodes CASSDPHQPQHF. Extended through the reference TRBV2 and TRBJ1-5 proteins, this CDR3 yields the full variable domain: EPEVTQTPSHQVTQMGQEVILRCVPISNHLYFYWYRQILGQKVEFLVSFYNNEISEKSEIFDDQFSVERPDGSNFTLKIRSTKLEDSAMYFCASSDPHQPQHFGDGTRLSIL.